The 4 T cell receptor beta chains listed next were all sequenced from one sample in a study of cytotoxic CD8 clonotypes in ibrutinib-treated CLL (dated by TCRdb to about 2021). According to the study, the label for this sample's time point signals: approximately 25 months on ibrutinib. The protocol used for the library was the immunoSEQ multiplex PCR assay. TCRdb holds this immuneACCESS table with in-frame rearrangements only. Some clones are missing; in checked studies, unresolved V genes explain under half, and the rest has no known cause. The sample table records 190,000 or so clones; around 72% of these occur just once. The ten largest clones represent around an eighth of the sample. The specimen comprised PBMCs, sampled after 24 months of ibrutinib treatment. The origin of the receptors is a human donor with chronic lymphocytic leukemia.

The chain uses TRBV18 and TRBJ2-3; D is undetermined. V dropped 4 bases and J dropped 1 base, with 3 bases sitting between them. The CDR3 runs 12 residues. Germline CDR1 is KGHSH and CDR2 is LQKENI. CDR3 region: CASSLGTDTQYF. The CDR3 DNA follows: TGTGCCAGCTCACTGGGCACAGATACGCAGTATTTT.

The rearrangement joins TRBV9 to TRBJ2-7; 10 bases line up with TRBD1. J was trimmed by 3 bases and V by 4 bases; bases with no gene match: 4. The CDR3 is 14 amino acids. Germline-derived CDR1 and CDR2 are SGDLS and YYNGEE. The CDR3 DNA is TGTGCCAGCAGCTCGGGACAGGGGAACTACGAGCAGTACTTC. As protein: CASSSGQGNYEQYF.

This clone came up a few times. The J gene is TRBJ1-5, the V gene TRBV21-1. TRBV21-1 constitutes a pseudogene. The CDR3 spans 15 residues. For the CDR3, the DNA is TGTGCCAGCAGCACCCTAAGCCAGTACAATCAGCCCCAGCATTTT. Residues: CASSTLSQYNQPQHF.

J is TRBJ2-5 and V is TRBV7-2; D is unresolved. Germline V gene lookup returns CDR1 SGHTA and CDR2 FQGNSA. The length of the CDR3 is 14 residues. V was trimmed by 6 bases and J by 6 bases, leaving 17 bases between them. The CDR3 here is CASRAEISLQTQYF. Here the CDR3 DNA reads TGTGCCAGCAGGGCCGAGATCAGTTTACAGACCCAGTACTTC.